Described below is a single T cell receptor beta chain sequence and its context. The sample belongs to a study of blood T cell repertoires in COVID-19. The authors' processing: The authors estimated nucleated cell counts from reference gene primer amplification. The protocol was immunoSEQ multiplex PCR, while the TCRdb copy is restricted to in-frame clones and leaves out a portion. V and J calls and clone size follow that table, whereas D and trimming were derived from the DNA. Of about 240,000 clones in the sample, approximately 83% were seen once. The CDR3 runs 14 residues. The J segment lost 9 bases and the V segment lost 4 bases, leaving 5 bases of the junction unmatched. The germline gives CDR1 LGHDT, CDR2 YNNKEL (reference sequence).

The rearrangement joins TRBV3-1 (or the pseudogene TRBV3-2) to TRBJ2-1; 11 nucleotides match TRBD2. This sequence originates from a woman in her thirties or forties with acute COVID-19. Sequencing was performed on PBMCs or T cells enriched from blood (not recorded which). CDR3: CASSLLAGDGEQFF. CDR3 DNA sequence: TGTGCCAGCAGCCTACTAGCGGGAGATGGTGAGCAGTTCTTC.